The clone carrying this T cell receptor beta chain has a handful of counts. The data were taken from a study of T-cell reconstitution after alpha-beta-depleted transplantation in children. This CDR3 is built from 16 residues. Trimming cost V 6 bases and J 3 bases; bases outside gene matches: 11. From germline, CDR1 is MNHNS and CDR2 SASEGT. Molecular barcoding with unique molecular identifiers was used for the TCRbeta library. TCRdb fed the PCR reads into MiXCR, producing one record per CDR3 protein. The sample lists around 600,000 distinct CDR3 sequences, about 15% occurring once. The receptor comes from a human donor who donated a stem cell graft to a child with acute myeloid leukemia. The genes are TRBV6-1 and TRBJ1-5; TRBD1 matches 7 bases. Source: PBMCs from the stem cell graft donor, taken from the stem cell graft. The CDR3 protein is CASSPGTATPNQPQHF. DNA of the CDR3: TGTGCCAGCAGCCCTGGGACAGCGACTCCCAATCAGCCCCAGCATTTT.